The clone carrying this TCR beta chain showed up just a few times. This sample was taken from a study of blood T cells in healthy people across ages. CDR1 MNHEY and CDR2 SVGEGT come from the germline V gene. The CDR3 spans 13 residues. Deletions cut 2 bases from V and 1 base from J, with 5 bases between. Using a J-beta primer mix together with a sample-barcoded 5' primer, a second PCR was run for about 6 to 12 cycles. TCRdb fed the 5' RACE reads into MiXCR, producing one record per CDR3 protein. Here the sample spans about 1,400,000 distinct CDR3 sequences, approximately 59% being singletons. This receptor was identified in a man aged 18 to 29 in good health. Specimen: blood. The chain links TRBV6-2 or TRBV6-3 to TRBJ1-1; no firm D call. CDR3 loop: CASSYDPNTEAFF. As DNA, the CDR3 is TGTGCCAGCAGTTACGACCCGAACACTGAAGCTTTCTTT.